This T cell receptor beta chain was sequenced in a study of T cells in Graves' hyperthyroidism and ophthalmopathy. Regarding the study as a whole: Ophthalmopathy was told apart from stable hyperthyroidism by a 13 V-J model.

Amplification of TCR beta CDR3 regions used RNA as the template. A set of HTBI primers served as the primers for a first-round RT-PCR of the TCR CDR3. Using its own MiXCR run on the multiplex PCR reads, TCRdb lists one record per CDR3 protein. The sample shows 550,000 to 600,000 distinct CDR3 sequences, 14% of them seen only once. With 3 bases removed from V and 8 bases from J, the gap between germline ends came to 5 bases. Germline V gene sequence: CDR1 LGHDT, CDR2 YNNKEL (reference sequence). The CDR3 extends over 12 amino acids. The table lists this clonotype with many counts. Its target is unknown. Each diagnosis drew on symptoms, thyroxine, TRAb, thyroid ultrasound and orbital computed tomography findings.

The TCR originated in a woman under 30 with Graves' ophthalmopathy. Sequenced sample: blood. This chain connects TRBV3-1 to TRBJ1-6, with D hard to call. DNA of the CDR3: TGTGCCAGCAGCCAGGAATATTCACCCCTCCACTTT. It encodes CASSQEYSPLHF.